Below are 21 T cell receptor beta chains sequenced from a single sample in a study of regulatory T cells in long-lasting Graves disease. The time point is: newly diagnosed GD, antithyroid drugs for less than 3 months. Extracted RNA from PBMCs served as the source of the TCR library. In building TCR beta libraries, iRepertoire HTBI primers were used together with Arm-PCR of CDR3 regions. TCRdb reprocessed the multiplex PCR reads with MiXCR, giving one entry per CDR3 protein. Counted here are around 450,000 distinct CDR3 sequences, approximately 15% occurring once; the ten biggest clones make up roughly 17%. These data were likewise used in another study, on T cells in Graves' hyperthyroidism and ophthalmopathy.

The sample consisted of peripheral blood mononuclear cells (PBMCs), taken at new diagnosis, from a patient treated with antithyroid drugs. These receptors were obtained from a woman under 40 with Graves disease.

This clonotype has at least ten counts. As DNA, the CDR3 is TGTGCCAGCAGCTCACGGAGTAGCTCCTACAATGAGCAGTTCTTC. Protein sequence: CASSSRSSSYNEQFF. This chain joins TRBV7-8 and TRBJ2-1; D not certain. Germline lookup yields CDR1 SGHVS and CDR2 FQNEAQ. V was clipped by 4 bases and J by 0 bases, with 10 bases between them. CDR3 length: 15 amino acids.

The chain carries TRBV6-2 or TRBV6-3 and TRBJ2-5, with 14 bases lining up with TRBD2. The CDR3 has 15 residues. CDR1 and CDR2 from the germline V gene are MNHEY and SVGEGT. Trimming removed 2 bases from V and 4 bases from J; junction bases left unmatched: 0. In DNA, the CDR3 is TGTGCCAGCAGTTACGGACTAGCGGGAGGAGAGACCCAGTACTTC. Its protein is CASSYGLAGGETQYF.

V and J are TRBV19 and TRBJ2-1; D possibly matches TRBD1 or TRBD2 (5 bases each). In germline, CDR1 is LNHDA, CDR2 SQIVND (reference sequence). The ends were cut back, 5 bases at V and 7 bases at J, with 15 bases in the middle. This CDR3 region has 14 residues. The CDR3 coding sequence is TGTGCCAGTAGTTATTTTGGGGGTCCAAATGAGCAGTTCTTC. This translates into CASSYFGGPNEQFF.

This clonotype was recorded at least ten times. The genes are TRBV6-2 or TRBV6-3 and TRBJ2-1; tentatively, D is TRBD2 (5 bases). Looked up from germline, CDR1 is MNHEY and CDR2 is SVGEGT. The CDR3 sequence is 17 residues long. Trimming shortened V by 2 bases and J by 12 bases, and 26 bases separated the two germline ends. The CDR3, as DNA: TGTGCCAGCAGTTACGAATCGGGGAGCGTACTCCCCGGCGGGCAGTTCTTC. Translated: CASSYESGSVLPGGQFF.

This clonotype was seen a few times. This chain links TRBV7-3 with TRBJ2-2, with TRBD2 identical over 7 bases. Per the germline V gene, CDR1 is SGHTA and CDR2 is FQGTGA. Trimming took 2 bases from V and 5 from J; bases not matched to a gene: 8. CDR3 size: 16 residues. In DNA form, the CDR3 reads TGTGCCAGCAGCTTAGGCGGGAGTGGTCGGACCGGGGAGCTGTTTTTT. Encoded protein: CASSLGGSGRTGELFF.

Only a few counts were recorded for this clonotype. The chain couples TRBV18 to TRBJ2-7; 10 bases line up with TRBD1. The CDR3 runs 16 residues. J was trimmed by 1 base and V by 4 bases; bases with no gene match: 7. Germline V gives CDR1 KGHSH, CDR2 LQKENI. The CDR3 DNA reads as TGTGCCAGCTCACTCGGACAGGGGGTTTGGTCCTACGAGCAGTACTTC. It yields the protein CASSLGQGVWSYEQYF.

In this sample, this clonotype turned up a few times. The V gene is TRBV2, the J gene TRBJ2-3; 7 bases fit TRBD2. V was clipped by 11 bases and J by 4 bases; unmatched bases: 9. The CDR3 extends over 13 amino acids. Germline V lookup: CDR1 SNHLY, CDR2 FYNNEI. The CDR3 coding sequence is TGTGCCGGGGGGGGGGAAGGGCCAGATACGCAGTATTTT. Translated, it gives CAGGGEGPDTQYF. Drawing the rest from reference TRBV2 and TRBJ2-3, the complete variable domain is EPEVTQTPSHQVTQMGQEVILRCVPISNHLYFYWYRQILGQKVEFLVSFYNNEISEKSEIFDDQFSVERPDGSNFTLKIRSTKLEDSAMYFCAGGGEGPDTQYFGPGTRLTVL.

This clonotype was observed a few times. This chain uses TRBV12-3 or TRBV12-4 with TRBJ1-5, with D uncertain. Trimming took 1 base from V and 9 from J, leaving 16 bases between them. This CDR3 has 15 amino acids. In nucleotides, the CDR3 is TGTGCCAGCAGTTTAGGGACCCTCGGGATTAGGCCCCAGCATTTT. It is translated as CASSLGTLGIRPQHF.

CDR3 protein: CASSLGSRLNTEAFF. The CDR3 DNA reads as TGTGCCAGCAGCTTAGGAAGCCGCCTGAACACTGAAGCTTTCTTT. The chain employs TRBV7-9 and TRBJ1-1, with D uncertain. This CDR3 has 15 amino acids. Germline V gene data show CDR1 as SEHNR and CDR2 as FQNEAQ (reference sequence). V lost 1 base and J lost 0, with 9 bases in between.

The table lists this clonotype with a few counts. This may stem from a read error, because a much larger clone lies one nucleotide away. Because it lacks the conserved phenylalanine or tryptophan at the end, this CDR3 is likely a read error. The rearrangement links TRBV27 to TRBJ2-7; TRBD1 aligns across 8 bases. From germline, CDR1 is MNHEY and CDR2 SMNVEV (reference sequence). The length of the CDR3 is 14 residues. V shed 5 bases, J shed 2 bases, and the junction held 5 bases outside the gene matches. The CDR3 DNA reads TGTGCCAGCAGTCCCTCCAGGGGGCCCTACGAGCAGTACCTC. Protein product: CASSPSRGPYEQYL.

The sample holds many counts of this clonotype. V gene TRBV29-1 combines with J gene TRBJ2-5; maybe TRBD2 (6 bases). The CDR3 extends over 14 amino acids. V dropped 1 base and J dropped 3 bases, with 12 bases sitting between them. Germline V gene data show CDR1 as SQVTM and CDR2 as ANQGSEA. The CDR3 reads CSVEAGVSEETQYF. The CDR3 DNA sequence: TGCAGCGTTGAAGCGGGAGTATCCGAAGAGACCCAGTACTTC.

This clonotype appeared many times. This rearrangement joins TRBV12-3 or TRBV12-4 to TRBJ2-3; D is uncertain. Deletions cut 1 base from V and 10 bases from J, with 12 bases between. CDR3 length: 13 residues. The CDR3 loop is CASSLVLEMAQYF. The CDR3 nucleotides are TGTGCCAGCAGTTTAGTGCTGGAAATGGCGCAGTATTTT.

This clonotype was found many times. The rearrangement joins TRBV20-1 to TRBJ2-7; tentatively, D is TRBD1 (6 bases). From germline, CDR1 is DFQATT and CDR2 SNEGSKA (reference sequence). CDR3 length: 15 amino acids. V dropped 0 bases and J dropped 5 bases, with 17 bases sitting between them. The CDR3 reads CSARDIWQGKNEQYF. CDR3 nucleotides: TGCAGTGCTAGAGATATCTGGCAGGGGAAAAACGAGCAGTACTTC.

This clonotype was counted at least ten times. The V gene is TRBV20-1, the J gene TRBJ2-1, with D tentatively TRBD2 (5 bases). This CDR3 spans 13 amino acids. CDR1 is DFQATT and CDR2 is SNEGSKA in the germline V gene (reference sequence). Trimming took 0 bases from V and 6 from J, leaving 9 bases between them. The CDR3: CSAREGALNEQFF. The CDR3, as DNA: TGCAGTGCTAGAGAGGGAGCCCTCAATGAGCAGTTCTTC.

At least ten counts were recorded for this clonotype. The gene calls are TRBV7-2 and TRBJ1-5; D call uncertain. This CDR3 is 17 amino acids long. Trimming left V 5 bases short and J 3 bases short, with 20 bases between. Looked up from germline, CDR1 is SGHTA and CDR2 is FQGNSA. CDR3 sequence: CASSLGPHGGLNQPQHF. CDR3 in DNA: TGTGCCAGCAGCCTCGGGCCTCACGGTGGGCTCAATCAGCCCCAGCATTTT.

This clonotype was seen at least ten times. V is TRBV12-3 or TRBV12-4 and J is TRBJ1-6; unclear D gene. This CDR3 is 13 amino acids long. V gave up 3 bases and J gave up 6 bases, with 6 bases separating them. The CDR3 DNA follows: TGTGCCAGCAGTTTCCGACCTAATTCACCCCTCCACTTT. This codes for CASSFRPNSPLHF.

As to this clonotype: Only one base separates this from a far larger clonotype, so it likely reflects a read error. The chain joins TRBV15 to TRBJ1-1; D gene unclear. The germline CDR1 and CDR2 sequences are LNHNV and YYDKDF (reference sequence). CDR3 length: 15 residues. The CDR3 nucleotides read TGTGTCAGCAGCCTCGCAGGTAGGGTGAACACTGAAGCTTTCTTT. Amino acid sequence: CVSSLAGRVNTEAFF. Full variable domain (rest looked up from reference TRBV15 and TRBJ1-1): DAMVIQNPRYQVTQFGKPVTLSCSQTLNHNVMYWYQQKSSQAPKLLFHYYDKDFNNEADTPDNFQSRRPNTSFCFLDIRSPGLGDTAMYLCVSSLAGRVNTEAFFGQGTRLTVV.

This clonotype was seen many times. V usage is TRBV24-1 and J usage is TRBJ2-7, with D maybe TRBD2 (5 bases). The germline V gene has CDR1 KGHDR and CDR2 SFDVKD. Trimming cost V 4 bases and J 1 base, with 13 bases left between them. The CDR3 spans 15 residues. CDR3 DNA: TGTGCCACCAGTGAACAAGGAGCGGCTTCCTACGAGCAGTACTTC. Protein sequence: CATSEQGAASYEQYF.

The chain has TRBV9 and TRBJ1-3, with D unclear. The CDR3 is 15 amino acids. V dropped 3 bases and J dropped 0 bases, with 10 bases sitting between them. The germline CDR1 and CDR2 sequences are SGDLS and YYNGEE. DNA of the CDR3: TGTGCCAGCAGCGCCCGACGGCTCTCTGGAAACACCATATATTTT. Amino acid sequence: CASSARRLSGNTIYF.

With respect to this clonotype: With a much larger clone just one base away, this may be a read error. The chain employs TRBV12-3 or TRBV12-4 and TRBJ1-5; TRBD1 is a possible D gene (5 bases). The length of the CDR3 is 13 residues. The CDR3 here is CASSPGTNQPRHF. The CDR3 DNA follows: TGTGCCAGCAGCCCCGGGACGAATCAGCCCCGGCATTTT.

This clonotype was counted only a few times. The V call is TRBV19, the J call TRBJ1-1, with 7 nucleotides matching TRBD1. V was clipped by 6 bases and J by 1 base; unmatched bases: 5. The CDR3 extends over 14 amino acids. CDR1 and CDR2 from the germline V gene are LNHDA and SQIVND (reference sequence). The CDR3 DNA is TGTGCCAGTAGGGACAGACAGGGGAACACTGAAGCTTTCTTT. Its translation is CASRDRQGNTEAFF.